These 7 T cell receptor beta chains were all obtained from the same sample, sequenced in a study of shared clonotypes between healthy human individuals. Clones were read by immunoSEQ multiplex PCR, and TCRdb kept only the in-frame ones, dropping some. The sample includes roughly 550,000 clones, just under 97% of them seen just once. Positively selected for CCR7, the CD45RO-negative cells used as naive CD8 cells excluded terminally differentiated effector memory CD45RA+ cells. Sequences were obtained from naive CD8+ T cells sorted from blood. The receptors were gathered from a young woman in good health.

This chain links TRBV27 with TRBJ2-7; TRBD1 aligns across 8 bases. V lost 2 bases and J lost 0; bases outside the gene matches: 9. Germline CDR1 and CDR2: MNHEY and SMNVEV (reference sequence). The length of the CDR3 is 17 residues. CDR3 nucleotides: TGTGCCAGCAGTTTAATCTACGGACAGGGCCCCTCCTACGAGCAGTACTTC. It encodes CASSLIYGQGPSYEQYF.

This clone was detected once. The gene calls are TRBV6-5 and TRBJ2-2; D could derive from TRBD1 or TRBD2 (5 bases each). The V end was cut by 7 bases, the J end by 3 bases, with 15 bases between. The CDR3 covers 15 residues. Looked up from germline, CDR1 is MNHEY and CDR2 is SVGAGI. The CDR3 loop reads CASTGWQGDTGELFF. Here the CDR3 DNA reads TGTGCCAGCACGGGTTGGCAGGGAGACACCGGGGAGCTGTTTTTT.

The chain has TRBV6-5 and TRBJ2-3, with TRBD2 identical over 9 bases. CDR3 length: 16 amino acids. The V segment lost 2 bases and the J segment 4 bases; nucleotides outside the gene matches: 7. Germline assignment: CDR1 MNHEY and CDR2 SVGAGI. CDR3 nucleotide sequence: TGTGCCAGCAGTTACGATAGCGGGAGTCCCCCAGATACGCAGTATTTT. Its translation: CASSYDSGSPPDTQYF.

The chain carries TRBV18 and TRBJ2-2, with D perhaps assigned TRBD1 or TRBD2 (5 bases each). The germline CDR1 and CDR2 sequences are KGHSH and LQKENI. This CDR3 is 16 amino acids long. V shed 3 bases and J shed 2 bases, with 13 bases lying between them. The CDR3 sequence: CASSPEWGINTGELFF. DNA for the CDR3: TGTGCCAGCTCACCGGAGTGGGGGATAAACACCGGGGAGCTGTTTTTT.

The CDR3 spells CASSLNSGRATDTQYF. The CDR3 coding sequence is TGTGCCAGCAGCTTAAATAGCGGGAGGGCCACAGATACGCAGTATTTT. The chain uses TRBV7-2 and TRBJ2-3; 11 bases align to TRBD2. This CDR3 has 16 amino acids. Germline lookup yields CDR1 SGHTA and CDR2 FQGNSA. With 2 bases clipped from V and 2 bases from J, the junction kept 3 bases outside the gene matches. The full variable domain, with the rest looked up from reference TRBV7-2 and TRBJ2-3, is GAGVSQSPSNKVTEKGKDVELRCDPISGHTALYWYRQSLGQGLEFLIYFQGNSAPDKSGLPSDRFSAERTGGSVSTLTIQRTQQEDSAVYLCASSLNSGRATDTQYFGPGTRLTVL.

The CDR3 here is CASSIFSQGAQETQYF. CDR3 in DNA: TGTGCCAGTAGTATCTTTTCCCAGGGAGCGCAAGAGACCCAGTACTTC. This rearrangement joins TRBV19 to TRBJ2-5; TRBD1 or TRBD2 may be the D gene (5 bases each). Germline V lookup: CDR1 LNHDA, CDR2 SQIVND (reference sequence). The CDR3 sequence is 16 residues long. V shed 3 bases and J shed 2 bases, with 16 bases lying between them.

Turning to this clone: The same CDR3 can be traced to other DNA sequences in this sample. V usage is TRBV27 and J usage is TRBJ2-7; D is unresolved. Trimming took 5 bases from V and 1 from J, leaving 9 bases between them. Germline lookup yields CDR1 MNHEY and CDR2 SMNVEV (reference sequence). The length of the CDR3 is 13 residues. CDR3 amino acids: CASSSVSSYEQYF. CDR3 in DNA: TGTGCCAGCAGTAGTGTGTCGTCCTACGAGCAGTACTTC.